This T cell receptor beta chain is drawn from a study of blood T cell repertoires in COVID-19. Study-wide context: Sources were T cells, B-cell-depleted T cells, or PBMCs; the material itself was cDNA or gDNA.

The repertoire was sequenced with immunoSEQ multiplex PCR; TCRdb's copy has only in-frame clones and lacks some. This sample has 150,000 or so clones, with about four fifths found just once. This TCR derives from a man between 50 and 59 years old who had recovered from COVID-19. Sequenced input: PBMCs or T cells enriched from blood (not recorded which).

The CDR3 nucleotides read TGTGCCAGCAGCCCTGGCGGAGGGACAGGGTCTTCGAGCTCCTACAATGAGCAGTTCTTC. The encoded protein is CASSPGGGTGSSSSYNEQFF. The rearrangement links TRBV5-4 to TRBJ2-1; the match to TRBD1 covers 9 bases. CDR1 is SGHNT, CDR2 YYREEE, per germline (reference sequence). Unmatched junction bases numbered 17, after V lost 4 bases and J lost 0 bases. CDR3 length: 20 amino acids.